The table lists the clone carrying this T cell receptor (beta chain) with many counts. What it binds is not known. The read halts 3 residues ahead of the CDR3 end, with the missing end drawn from the germline J gene. The table came from immunoSEQ multiplex PCR; TCRdb's copy has only in-frame clones and leaves some out. This table holds about 64,000 clones with no singletons; the top ten claim around 1.7%. Trimming stripped 1 base from V and 5 bases from J, with 11 bases between. The CDR3 runs to 14 residues. This record belongs to a study of T cell clonality in common variable immunodeficiency. Overall study results and limits: Authors noted CVID clonality's cause needs subpopulation repertoire sequencing. In common variable immunodeficiency, TCR beta chains reportedly carried fewer deletions and N-nucleotide insertions. CVID subjects shared fewer TCRbeta clones than healthy controls did.

The chain uses TRBV12-3 or TRBV12-4 and TRBJ1-1; D call uncertain. The source is a person aged 18 to 70 in good health. Sequencing was carried out using peripheral blood mononuclear cells. CDR3 residues: CASSLGAVRTEAFF. The part of the CDR3 DNA that was read is TGTGCCAGCAGTTTAGGTGCGGTTAGGACTGAA.